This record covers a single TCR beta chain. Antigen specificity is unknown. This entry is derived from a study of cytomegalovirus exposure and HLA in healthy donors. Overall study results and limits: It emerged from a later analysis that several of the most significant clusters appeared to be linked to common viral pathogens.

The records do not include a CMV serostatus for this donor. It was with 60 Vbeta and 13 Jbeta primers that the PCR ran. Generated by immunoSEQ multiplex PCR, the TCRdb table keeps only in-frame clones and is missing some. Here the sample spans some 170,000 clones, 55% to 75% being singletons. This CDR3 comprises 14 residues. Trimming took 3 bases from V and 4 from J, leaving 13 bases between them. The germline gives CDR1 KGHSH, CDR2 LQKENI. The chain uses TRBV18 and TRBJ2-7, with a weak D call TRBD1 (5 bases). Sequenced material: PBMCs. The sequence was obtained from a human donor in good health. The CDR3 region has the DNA TGTGCCAGCTCACCCTTGCAGGGTGGTTACGAGCAGTACTTC. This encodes CASSPLQGGYEQYF. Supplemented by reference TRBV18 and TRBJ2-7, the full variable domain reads NAGVMQNPRHLVRRRGQEARLRCSPMKGHSHVYWYRQLPEEGLKFMVYLQKENIIDESGMPKERFSAEFPKEGPSILRIQQVVRGDSAAYFCASSPLQGGYEQYFGPGTRLTVT.